This TCR beta chain is from a study of cytomegalovirus exposure and HLA in healthy donors. Those who donated were healthy bone marrow donors. Both 60 Vbeta primers and 13 Jbeta primers went into the PCR. Data came from immunoSEQ multiplex PCR; TCRdb stores just in-frame clones and leaves some out. The table lists some 130,000 clones, about 70% of them singletons. In regard to this clone: Its target is unknown.

Findings and limits, study-wide: According to a later analysis, donors in an Asian-associated ancestry cluster reportedly had fewer N-insertions than the roughly 640-donor mean.

The TCR was taken from a male donor in good health and CMV-seronegative. The material sequenced was PBMCs.

The CDR3 bases are TGTGCCAGTAGTATCCCGCCGGGAGAAGCTTTCTTT. Translated, it gives CASSIPPGEAFF. V gene TRBV19 combines with J gene TRBJ1-1; D unclear. This CDR3 comprises 12 residues. Germline loops: CDR1 LNHDA, CDR2 SQIVND (reference sequence). The V end was cut by 3 bases, the J end by 8 bases, with 10 bases between. Together with reference TRBV19 and TRBJ1-1, the CDR3 gives the full variable domain: DGGITQSPKYLFRKEGQNVTLSCEQNLNHDAMYWYRQDPGQGLRLIYYSQIVNDFQKGDIAEGYSVSREKKESFPLTVTSAQKNPTAFYLCASSIPPGEAFFGQGTRLTVV.